This TCR beta chain was found in a study of blood T cell repertoires in COVID-19. Germline V gene lookup returns CDR1 SGHVS and CDR2 FNYEAQ. The CDR3 consists of 14 residues. Unmatched junction bases numbered 8, after V lost 5 bases and J lost 9 bases. Study processing details: Cell counts per sample came from amplifying reference gene primers. Sequenced by immunoSEQ multiplex PCR; TCRdb stores in-frame clones only, minus some. From that table come the V and J calls and clone size; the DNA was used to work out D and trimming. The top ten hold roughly 13% of the sample, which has 150,000 to 200,000 clones, about four fifths seen once.

The clonotype originates from a woman older than 75 with acute or convalescent COVID-19. Sequences were obtained from peripheral blood. The chain couples TRBV7-6 to TRBJ2-1, with 9 bases identical to TRBD1. The CDR3 nucleotides are TGTGCCAGCAGCGAGGGACAGGGAGGGACTGAGCAGTTCTTC. Translated, it gives CASSEGQGGTEQFF.